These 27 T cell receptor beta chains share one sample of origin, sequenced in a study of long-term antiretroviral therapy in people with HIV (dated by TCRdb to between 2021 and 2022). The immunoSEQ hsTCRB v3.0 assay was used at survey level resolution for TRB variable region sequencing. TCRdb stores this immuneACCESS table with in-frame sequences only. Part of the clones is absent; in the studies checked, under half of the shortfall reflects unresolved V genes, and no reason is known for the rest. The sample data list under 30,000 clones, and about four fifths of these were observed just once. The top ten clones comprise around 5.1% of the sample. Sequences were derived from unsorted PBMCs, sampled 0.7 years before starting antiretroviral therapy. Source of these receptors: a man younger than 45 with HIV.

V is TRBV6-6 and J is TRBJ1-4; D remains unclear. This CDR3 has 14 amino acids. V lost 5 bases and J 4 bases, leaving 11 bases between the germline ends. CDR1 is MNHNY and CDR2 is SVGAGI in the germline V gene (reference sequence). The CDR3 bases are TGTGCCAGCAGTCCCCCCGGCAGTAATGAAAAACTGTTTTTT. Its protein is CASSPPGSNEKLFF.

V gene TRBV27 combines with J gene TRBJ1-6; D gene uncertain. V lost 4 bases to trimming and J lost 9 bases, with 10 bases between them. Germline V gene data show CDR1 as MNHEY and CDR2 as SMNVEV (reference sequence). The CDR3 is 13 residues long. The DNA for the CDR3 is TGTGCCAGCAGTTCACAATGGAGTTCACCCCTCCACTTT. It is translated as CASSSQWSSPLHF.

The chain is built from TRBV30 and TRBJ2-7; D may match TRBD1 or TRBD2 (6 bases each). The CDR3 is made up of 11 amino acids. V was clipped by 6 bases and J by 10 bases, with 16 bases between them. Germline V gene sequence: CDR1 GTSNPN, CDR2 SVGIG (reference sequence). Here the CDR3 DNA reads TGTGCCTGCATCGGGGGCGCGTCCCAGTACTTC. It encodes CACIGGASQYF.

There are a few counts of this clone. CDR3 in DNA: TGCGCCAGCTTCACAGGGTTTGGCTACACCTTC. It yields the protein CASFTGFGYTF. The chain is built from TRBV5-1 and TRBJ1-2; a weak D match, TRBD1 (6 bases). This CDR3 is 11 amino acids long. The V end lost 7 bases, the J end lost 7 bases, and 11 bases lay between the germline ends. Germline V CDR1 and CDR2: SGHRS, YFSETQ.

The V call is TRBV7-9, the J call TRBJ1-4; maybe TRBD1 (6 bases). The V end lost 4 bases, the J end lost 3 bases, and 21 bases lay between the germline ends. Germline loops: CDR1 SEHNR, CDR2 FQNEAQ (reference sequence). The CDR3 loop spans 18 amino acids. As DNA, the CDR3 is TGTGCCAGCAGCTCCCCGAGGGGGACCGGAGAGCCTAATGAAAAACTGTTTTTT. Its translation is CASSSPRGTGEPNEKLFF.

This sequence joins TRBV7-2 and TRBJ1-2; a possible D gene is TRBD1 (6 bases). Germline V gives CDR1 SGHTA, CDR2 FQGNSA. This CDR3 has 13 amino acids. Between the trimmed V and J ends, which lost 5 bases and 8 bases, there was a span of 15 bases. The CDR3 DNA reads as TGTGCCAGCAGCCTCCCGGGGGGCGTCGGCTACACCTTC. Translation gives CASSLPGGVGYTF.

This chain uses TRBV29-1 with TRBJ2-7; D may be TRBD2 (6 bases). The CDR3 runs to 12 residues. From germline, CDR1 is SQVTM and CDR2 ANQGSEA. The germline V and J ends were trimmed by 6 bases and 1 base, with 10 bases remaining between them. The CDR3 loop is CSVGLSSYEQYF. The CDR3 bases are TGCAGCGTCGGACTATCTTCCTACGAGCAGTACTTC.

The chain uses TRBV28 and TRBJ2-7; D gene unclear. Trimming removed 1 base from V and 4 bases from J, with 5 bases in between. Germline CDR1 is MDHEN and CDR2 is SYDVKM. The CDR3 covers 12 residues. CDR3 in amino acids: CASSLSGYEQYF. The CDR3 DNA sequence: TGTGCCAGCAGTTTATCCGGTTACGAGCAGTACTTC. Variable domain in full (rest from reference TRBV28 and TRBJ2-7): DVKVTQSSRYLVKRTGEKVFLECVQDMDHENMFWYRQDPGLGLRLIYFSYDVKMKEKGDIPEGYSVSREKKERFSLILESASTNQTSMYLCASSLSGYEQYFGPGTRLTVT.

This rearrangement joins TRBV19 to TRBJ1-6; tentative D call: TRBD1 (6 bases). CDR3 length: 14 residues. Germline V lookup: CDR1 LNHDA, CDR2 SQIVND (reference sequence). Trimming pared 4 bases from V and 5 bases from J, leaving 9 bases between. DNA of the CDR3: TGTGCCAGTAGTAAACAGGGTGATAATTCACCCCTCCACTTT. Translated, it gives CASSKQGDNSPLHF.

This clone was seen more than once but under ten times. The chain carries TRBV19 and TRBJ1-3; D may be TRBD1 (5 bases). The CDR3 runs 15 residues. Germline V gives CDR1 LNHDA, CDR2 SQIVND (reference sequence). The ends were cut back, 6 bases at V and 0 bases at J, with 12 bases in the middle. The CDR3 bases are TGTGCCAGTAGAACGGGGCCTGGCTCTGGAAACACCATATATTTT. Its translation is CASRTGPGSGNTIYF.

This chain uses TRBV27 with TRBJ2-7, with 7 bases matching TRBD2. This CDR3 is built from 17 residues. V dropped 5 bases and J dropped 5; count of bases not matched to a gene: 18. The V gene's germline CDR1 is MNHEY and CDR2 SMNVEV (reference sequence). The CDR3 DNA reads TGTGCCAGCAGTCCCATCCCTCTATCGGGGAGGGCCGACGAGCAGTACTTC. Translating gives CASSPIPLSGRADEQYF.

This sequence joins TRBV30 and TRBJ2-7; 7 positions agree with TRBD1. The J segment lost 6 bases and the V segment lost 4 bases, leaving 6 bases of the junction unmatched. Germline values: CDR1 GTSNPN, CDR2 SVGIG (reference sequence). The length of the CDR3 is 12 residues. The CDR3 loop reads CAWNRAGGEQYF. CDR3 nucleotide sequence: TGTGCCTGGAACCGGGCAGGGGGCGAGCAGTACTTC.

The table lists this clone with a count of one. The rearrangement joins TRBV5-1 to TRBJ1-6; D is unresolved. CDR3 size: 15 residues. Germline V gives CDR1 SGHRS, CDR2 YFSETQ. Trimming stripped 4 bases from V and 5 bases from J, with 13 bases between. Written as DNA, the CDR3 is TGCGCCAGCAGCCCGACCGGGGTTAATAATTCACCCCTCCACTTT. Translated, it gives CASSPTGVNNSPLHF. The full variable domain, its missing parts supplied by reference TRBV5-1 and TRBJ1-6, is KAGVTQTPRYLIKTRGQQVTLSCSPISGHRSVSWYQQTPGQGLQFLFEYFSETQRNKGNFPGRFSGRQFSNSRSEMNVSTLELGDSALYLCASSPTGVNNSPLHFGNGTRLTVT.

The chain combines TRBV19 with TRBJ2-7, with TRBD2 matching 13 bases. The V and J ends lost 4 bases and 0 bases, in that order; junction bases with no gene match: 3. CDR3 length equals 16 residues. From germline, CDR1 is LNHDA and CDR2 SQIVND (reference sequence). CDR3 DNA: TGTGCCAGTAGTACCGGACTAGCGGGGGTCTCCTACGAGCAGTACTTC. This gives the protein CASSTGLAGVSYEQYF. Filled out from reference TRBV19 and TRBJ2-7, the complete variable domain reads DGGITQSPKYLFRKEGQNVTLSCEQNLNHDAMYWYRQDPGQGLRLIYYSQIVNDFQKGDIAEGYSVSREKKESFPLTVTSAQKNPTAFYLCASSTGLAGVSYEQYFGPGTRLTVT.

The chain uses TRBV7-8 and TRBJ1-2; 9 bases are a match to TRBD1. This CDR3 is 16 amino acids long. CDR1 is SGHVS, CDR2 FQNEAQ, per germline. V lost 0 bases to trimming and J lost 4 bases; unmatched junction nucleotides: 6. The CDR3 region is CASSLAAGQGLYGYTF. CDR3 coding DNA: TGTGCCAGCAGCTTAGCGGCGGGACAGGGCCTCTATGGCTACACCTTC.

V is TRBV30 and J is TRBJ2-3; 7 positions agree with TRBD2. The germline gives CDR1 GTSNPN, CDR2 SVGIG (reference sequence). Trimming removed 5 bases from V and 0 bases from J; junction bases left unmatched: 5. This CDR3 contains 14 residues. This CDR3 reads CAWGGLTSTDTQYF. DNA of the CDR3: TGTGCCTGGGGGGGACTAACTAGCACAGATACGCAGTATTTT.

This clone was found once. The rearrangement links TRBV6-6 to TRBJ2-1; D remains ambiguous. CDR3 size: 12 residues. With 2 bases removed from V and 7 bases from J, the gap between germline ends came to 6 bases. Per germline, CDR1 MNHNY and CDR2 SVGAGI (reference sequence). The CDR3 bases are TGTGCCAGCAGTTACAGAGGTAATGAGCAGTTCTTC. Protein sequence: CASSYRGNEQFF.

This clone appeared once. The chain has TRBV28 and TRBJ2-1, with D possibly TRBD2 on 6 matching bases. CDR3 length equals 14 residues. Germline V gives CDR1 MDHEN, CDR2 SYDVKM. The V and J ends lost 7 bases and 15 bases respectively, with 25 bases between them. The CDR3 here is CASKRTTIGGLPFF. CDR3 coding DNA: TGTGCCAGCAAAAGGACCACCATCGGGGGTCTGCCGTTCTTC.

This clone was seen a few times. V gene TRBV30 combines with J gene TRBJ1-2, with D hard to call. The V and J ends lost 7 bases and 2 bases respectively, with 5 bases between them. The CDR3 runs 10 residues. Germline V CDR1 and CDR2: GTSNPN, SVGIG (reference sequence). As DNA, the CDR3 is TGTGCCTCTCAGAACTATGGCTACACCTTC. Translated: CASQNYGYTF.

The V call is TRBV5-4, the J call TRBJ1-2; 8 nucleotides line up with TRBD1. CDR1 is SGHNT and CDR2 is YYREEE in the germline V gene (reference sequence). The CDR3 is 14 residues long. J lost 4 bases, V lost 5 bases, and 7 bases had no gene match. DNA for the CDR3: TGTGCCAGCAGAGCTGAGGACAGGGTCTATGGCTACACCTTC. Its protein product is CASRAEDRVYGYTF.

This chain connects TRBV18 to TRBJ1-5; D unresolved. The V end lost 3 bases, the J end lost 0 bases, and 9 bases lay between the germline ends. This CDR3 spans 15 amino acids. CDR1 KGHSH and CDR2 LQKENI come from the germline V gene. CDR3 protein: CASSPEANSNQPQHF. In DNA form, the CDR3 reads TGTGCCAGCTCACCCGAGGCAAATAGCAATCAGCCCCAGCATTTT.

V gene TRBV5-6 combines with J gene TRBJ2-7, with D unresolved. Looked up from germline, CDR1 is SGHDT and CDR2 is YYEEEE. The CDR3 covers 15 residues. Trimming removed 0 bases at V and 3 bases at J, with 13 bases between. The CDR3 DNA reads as TGTGCCAGCAGCTTGGTTCGGCAGTCTATCTACGAGCAGTACTTC. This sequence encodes CASSLVRQSIYEQYF.

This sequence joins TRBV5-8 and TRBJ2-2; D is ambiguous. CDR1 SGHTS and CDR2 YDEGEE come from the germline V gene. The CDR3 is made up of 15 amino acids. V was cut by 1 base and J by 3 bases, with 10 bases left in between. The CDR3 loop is CASSLLARDTGELFF. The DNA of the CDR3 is TGTGCCAGCAGCTTGCTGGCTAGAGACACCGGGGAGCTGTTTTTT. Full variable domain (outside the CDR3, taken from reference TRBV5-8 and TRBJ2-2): EAGVTQSPTHLIKTRGQQATLRCSPISGHTSVYWYQQALGLGLQFLLWYDEGEERNRGNFPPRFSGRQFPNYSSELNVNALELEDSALYLCASSLLARDTGELFFGEGSRLTVL.

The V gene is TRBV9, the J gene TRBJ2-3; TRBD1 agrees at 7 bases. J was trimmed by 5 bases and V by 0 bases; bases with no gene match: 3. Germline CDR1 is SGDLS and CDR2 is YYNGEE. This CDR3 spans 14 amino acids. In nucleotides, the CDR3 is TGTGCCAGCAGCGTAGAGGGGGCAGTAGATACGCAGTATTTT. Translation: CASSVEGAVDTQYF.

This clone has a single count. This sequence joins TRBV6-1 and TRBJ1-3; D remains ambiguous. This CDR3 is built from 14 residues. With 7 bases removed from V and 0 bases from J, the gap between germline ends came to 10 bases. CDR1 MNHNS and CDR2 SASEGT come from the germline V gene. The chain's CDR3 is CASTTAVSGNTIYF. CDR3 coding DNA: TGTGCCAGCACCACAGCAGTCTCTGGAAACACCATATATTTT.

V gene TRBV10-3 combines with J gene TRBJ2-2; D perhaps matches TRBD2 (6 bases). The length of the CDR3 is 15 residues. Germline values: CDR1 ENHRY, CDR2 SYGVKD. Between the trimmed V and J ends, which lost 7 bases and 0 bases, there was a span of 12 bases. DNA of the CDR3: TGTGCCATCAAGGAGGGCACCCCGAACACCGGGGAGCTGTTTTTT. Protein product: CAIKEGTPNTGELFF.

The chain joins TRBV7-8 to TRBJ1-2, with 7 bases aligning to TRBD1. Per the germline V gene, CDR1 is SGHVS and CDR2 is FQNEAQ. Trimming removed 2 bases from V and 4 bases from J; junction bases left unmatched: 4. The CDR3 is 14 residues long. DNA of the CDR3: TGTGCCAGCAGCTTAAGAACAGGGGCCTATGGCTACACCTTC. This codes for CASSLRTGAYGYTF.